These T cell receptor beta chains were read from a single sample in a study of CD8+ T cells in alopecia areata. Profiled with immunoSEQ multiplex PCR; TCRdb holds only in-frame clones, not every one. In the table there are about 150,000 clones, approximately 45% of which are singletons. The sample taken for sequencing was CD4+ T cells sorted from blood. All receptors come from a human donor with alopecia areata. CDR3s leave out the opening cysteine and the closing phenylalanine or tryptophan. Each record gives: V gene, CDR3 length, J gene, CDR3 protein.

TRBV25-1	13	TRBJ2-3	ASSLPGSNTDTQY
TRBV29-1	12	TRBJ2-5	SVEDLQGRETQY
TRBV5-1	11	TRBJ2-7	ASSGSGMYEQY
TRBV27	12	TRBJ2-5	ASSVLSGQETQY
TRBV11-3	13	TRBJ2-7	ASSLAAGLDYEQY
TRBV2	12	TRBJ2-7	ASNRGQSPYEQY
TRBV4-1	13	TRBJ2-7	ASSPGGTGFYEQY
TRBV6-5	13	TRBJ1-2	ASSSPGQGIYGYT
TRBV7-9	15	TRBJ2-5	ASSPSVARTGKETQY
TRBV5-1	13	TRBJ2-5	ASSRRTVEQETQY
TRBV4-1	13	TRBJ2-7	ASSQDRLVGGEQY
TRBV7-9	12	TRBJ2-5	ASSLPTGQETQY
TRBV5-1	16	TRBJ2-5	ASSLDPVASGGQETQY
TRBV29-1	11	TRBJ1-5	SVRHGTNQPQH
TRBV11-1	13	TRBJ2-3	ASSASRTVTDTQY
TRBV30	11	TRBJ1-5	AWSIGSNQPQH
TRBV9	13	TRBJ1-1	ASSVSPGLNTEAF
TRBV13	12	TRBJ1-1	ASSLEGALTEAF
TRBV5-6	9	TRBJ2-7	ASSVSYEQY
TRBV30	10	TRBJ1-1	AWSYRVAEAF
TRBV27	14	TRBJ2-7	ASSSPLRDRGHEQY
TRBV29-1	10	TRBJ1-1	SVGQGNTEAF
TRBV5-1	11	TRBJ2-1	ASSSDRANEQF
TRBV2	12	TRBJ2-7	ASSGTGRSYEQY
TRBV9	13	TRBJ1-2	ASSESIQGTYGYT
TRBV5-1	12	TRBJ2-3	ASSLGESTDTQY
TRBV7-2	13	TRBJ2-1	ASSTPSGSSNEQF
TRBV6-5	13	TRBJ2-4	ASSVGGAHKNIQY
TRBV5-4	14	TRBJ2-3	ASSLLTGHATDTQY
TRBV30	14	TRBJ2-1	AWNTAGGYSYNEQF
TRBV9	11	TRBJ2-1	ASSAHPGQGPF